The 7 T cell receptor beta chains below come from one sample, sequenced in a study of T cell responses to AZD1222 COVID-19 vaccine. Using immunoSEQ multiplex PCR, the repertoire was profiled, and TCRdb retains in-frame clones only, with some absent. The data contain about 150,000 clones, roughly four fifths of them singletons. Sample: peripheral blood, taken on day 0 of MenACWY control vaccination. The receptors originated from an adult in good health.

The chain links TRBV5-6 to TRBJ1-3; D is unresolved. Trimming stripped 7 bases from V and 1 base from J, with 21 bases between. Germline lookup yields CDR1 SGHDT and CDR2 YYEEEE. The CDR3 totals 17 residues. The CDR3 region has the DNA TGTGCCAGCGGAACCCAAAGTGGAACAGTGTCTGGAAACACCATATATTTT. This translates into CASGTQSGTVSGNTIYF.

This sequence joins TRBV19 and TRBJ1-5, with TRBD1 as a possible D gene (5 bases). Trimming cost V 5 bases and J 7 bases, with 12 bases left between them. The CDR3 is 13 amino acids. In germline, CDR1 is LNHDA, CDR2 SQIVND (reference sequence). CDR3 bases: TGTGCCAGTAGTGACAGTGCGGGGCAGCCCCAGCATTTT. This codes for CASSDSAGQPQHF.

The CDR3 coding sequence is TGCGCCAGCAGTGAAGGGGTTTATACTGAAGCTTTCTTT. It encodes CASSEGVYTEAFF. This rearrangement joins TRBV10-1 to TRBJ1-1, with a weak D call TRBD1 (5 bases). The CDR3 spans 13 residues. V was shortened by 3 bases and J by 5 bases, with 10 bases between the two germline ends. Per germline, CDR1 WNHNN and CDR2 SYGVQD (reference sequence).

V gene TRBV20-1 combines with J gene TRBJ2-7; D ambiguous. Germline V gene data show CDR1 as DFQATT and CDR2 as SNEGSKA (reference sequence). Trimming removed 5 bases at V and 4 bases at J, with 9 bases between. The CDR3 spans 11 residues. The CDR3 here is CSAATAYEQYV. DNA of the CDR3: TGCAGTGCTGCCACTGCATACGAGCAGTACGTC.

This clone was picked up one time. The CDR3 coding sequence is TGTGCCAGTAGTATAGATCTAGGGGTCGGACAGGGGACGCAGTATTTT. This gives the protein CASSIDLGVGQGTQYF. V and J are TRBV19 and TRBJ2-3; 9 positions match TRBD1. Looked up from germline, CDR1 is LNHDA and CDR2 is SQIVND (reference sequence). CDR3 length: 16 residues. The V and J ends lost 0 bases and 9 bases, in that order; junction bases with no gene match: 10.

The V and J genes are TRBV7-3 and TRBJ1-2; D not resolved. V was shortened by 6 bases and J by 2 bases, with 19 bases between the two germline ends. Germline lookup yields CDR1 SGHTA and CDR2 FQGTGA. The CDR3 is 16 residues long. The CDR3 is CASSPLPGPLNYGYTF. CDR3 sequence (DNA): TGTGCCAGCAGTCCCCTACCCGGGCCGCTGAACTATGGCTACACCTTC.

This chain links TRBV7-8 with TRBJ2-3; D is unclear. The germline V and J ends were trimmed by 1 base and 8 bases, with 13 bases remaining between them. The CDR3 runs 14 residues. Germline V gene sequence: CDR1 SGHVS, CDR2 FQNEAQ. Written as DNA, the CDR3 is TGTGCCAGCAGCTTAGAGTCCCCTCTGGGTACGCAGTATTTT. This codes for CASSLESPLGTQYF.